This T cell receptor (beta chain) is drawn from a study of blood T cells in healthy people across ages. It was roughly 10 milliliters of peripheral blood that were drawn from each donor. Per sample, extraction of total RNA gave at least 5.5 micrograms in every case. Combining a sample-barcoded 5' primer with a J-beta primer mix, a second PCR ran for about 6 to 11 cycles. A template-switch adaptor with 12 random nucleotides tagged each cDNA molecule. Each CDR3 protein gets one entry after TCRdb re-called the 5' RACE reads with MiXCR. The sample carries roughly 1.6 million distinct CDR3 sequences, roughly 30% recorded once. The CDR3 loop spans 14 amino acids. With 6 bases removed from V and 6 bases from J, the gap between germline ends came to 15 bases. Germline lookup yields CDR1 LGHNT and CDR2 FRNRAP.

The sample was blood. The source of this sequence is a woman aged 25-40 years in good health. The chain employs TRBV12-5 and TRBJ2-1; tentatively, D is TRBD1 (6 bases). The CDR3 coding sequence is TGTGCTAGTGGCCTAGGGACACCCCCCAATGAGCAGTTCTTC. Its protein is CASGLGTPPNEQFF. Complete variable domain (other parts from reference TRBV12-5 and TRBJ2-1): DARVTQTPRHKVTEMGQEVTMRCQPILGHNTVFWYRQTMMQGLELLAYFRNRAPLDDSGMPKDRFSAEMPDATLATLKIQPSEPRDSAVYFCASGLGTPPNEQFFGPGTRLTVL.